This T cell receptor (beta chain) was captured by sequencing in a study of shared clonotypes between healthy human individuals. Background on the study: Three plates each covered CD4 naive and memory; CD8 naive two, CD8 memory one.

The germline V gene encodes CDR1 SGHDT and CDR2 YYEEEE. CDR3 length: 14 amino acids. V was shortened by 3 bases and J by 5 bases, with 11 bases between the two germline ends. Using immunoSEQ multiplex PCR, the repertoire was profiled, and TCRdb retains in-frame clones only, with some absent. The sample consists of just over 2,000,000 clones, 90% to 95% of them appearing once. This clone was seen only once. What it binds is not known. Investigators divided CD4+ cells into CD45RA+ naive and CD45RA-negative memory subsets. Findings and limits, study-wide: An expected dependence of interdonor clonotype sharing on sequencing depth was noted.

This chain joins TRBV5-6 and TRBJ2-2; D might be TRBD2 (6 bases). The source of this sequence is a man in his late teens or twenties in good health. The specimen was naive CD4+ T cells sorted from blood. Subset meaning: CD45RA+ positively selected. In DNA, the CDR3 is TGTGCCAGCAGCTCGGGACTTATAACCGGGGAGCTGTTTTTT. It specifies CASSSGLITGELFF.